The T cell receptor beta chain under discussion was sequenced for a study of T cells in Graves' hyperthyroidism and ophthalmopathy. Findings and caveats of the study: Prediction of ophthalmopathy progression came a median around 6 months pre-onset. Blood also contained most expanded thyroid clonotypes above 0.001.

Blood dates from first hyperthyroidism diagnosis, before any ophthalmopathy symptoms. V was pared by 4 bases and J by 5 bases, with 10 bases between. The CDR3 is made up of 13 amino acids. The V gene's germline CDR1 is LGHNA and CDR2 YSLEER. A word on this clonotype: The antigen remains undetermined.

TCR beta CDR3 regions were amplified from RNA transcripts. The primer set for the first-round RT-PCR of the TCR CDR3 was HTBI. TCRdb independently ran MiXCR on the multiplex PCR reads; one entry per CDR3 protein. This sample yields 250,000 to 300,000 distinct CDR3 sequences, of which about 14% are seen a single time; 6% to 8% belongs to the top ten. The sequencing input was blood. The chain carries TRBV4-3 and TRBJ2-3, with D tentatively TRBD1 or TRBD2 (5 bases each). The receptor was isolated from a woman aged 30 to 39 with Graves' hyperthyroidism that later progressed to Graves' ophthalmopathy. CDR3 region: CASSLMGEDTQYF. The CDR3 DNA sequence: TGCGCCAGCAGCCTTATGGGGGAAGATACGCAGTATTTT.